These 14 T cell receptor beta chains originate from one sample sequenced in a study of identical twins. Each CDR3 protein is one row after TCRdb ran MiXCR on the 5' RACE reads. The data show 350,000 to 450,000 distinct CDR3 sequences, about a fifth seen once. The sequenced sample consisted of naive T cells sorted from blood. The receptor source for this set is a man aged 50 or older in good health.

This clonotype came up a few times. This chain uses TRBV12-3 or TRBV12-4 with TRBJ2-5; 9 nucleotides agree with TRBD1. The J segment lost 5 bases and the V segment lost 6 bases, leaving 10 bases of the junction unmatched. This CDR3 has 15 residues. Here the CDR3 DNA reads TGTGCCAGCAGCCCTCTGCACAGGGGGCTTGAGACCCAGTACTTC. Its translation is CASSPLHRGLETQYF.

This clonotype occurred many times. This rearrangement joins TRBV7-2 to TRBJ1-4; D not certain. Trimming removed 5 bases at V and 7 bases at J, with 14 bases between. The CDR3 totals 14 residues. The germline V gene encodes CDR1 SGHTA and CDR2 FQGNSA. The CDR3: CASSPRASAEKLFF. The CDR3 region has the DNA TGTGCCAGCAGCCCCCGGGCCTCAGCTGAAAAACTGTTTTTT. Supplemented by reference TRBV7-2 and TRBJ1-4, the full variable domain reads GAGVSQSPSNKVTEKGKDVELRCDPISGHTALYWYRQSLGQGLEFLIYFQGNSAPDKSGLPSDRFSAERTGGSVSTLTIQRTQQEDSAVYLCASSPRASAEKLFFGSGTQLSVL.

The table lists this clonotype with a few counts. J is TRBJ2-7 and V is TRBV28; weak D call: TRBD1 (5 bases). Germline V gene lookup returns CDR1 MDHEN and CDR2 SYDVKM. The V end was cut by 7 bases, the J end by 3 bases, with 16 bases between. The CDR3 contains 14 residues. The chain's CDR3 is CASMAHRTGYEQYF. The DNA of the CDR3 is TGTGCCAGCATGGCCCACCGCACAGGCTACGAGCAGTACTTC. The whole variable domain, filled in from reference TRBV28 and TRBJ2-7, reads DVKVTQSSRYLVKRTGEKVFLECVQDMDHENMFWYRQDPGLGLRLIYFSYDVKMKEKGDIPEGYSVSREKKERFSLILESASTNQTSMYLCASMAHRTGYEQYFGPGTRLTVT.

This clonotype has a count of ten or more. V and J are TRBV20-1 and TRBJ2-5, with D tentatively TRBD1 (6 bases). The CDR3 contains 12 residues. The ends were cut back, 6 bases at V and 2 bases at J, with 10 bases in the middle. The germline V gene has CDR1 DFQATT and CDR2 SNEGSKA (reference sequence). For the CDR3, the DNA is TGCAGTGCCCAAAGGGGGCAAGAGACCCAGTACTTC. Translation gives CSAQRGQETQYF.

This clonotype was seen repeatedly, ten times or more. The chain couples TRBV29-1 to TRBJ2-7, with a weak D call TRBD1 (6 bases). V lost 6 bases, J lost 4 bases, and 16 bases lay in between. The CDR3 runs to 13 residues. The germline gives CDR1 SQVTM, CDR2 ANQGSEA. The CDR3 DNA follows: TGCAGCGTCCGGACAGAGAGGCCTTACGAGCAGTACTTC. This encodes CSVRTERPYEQYF.

With regard to this clonotype: This sequence may be a read error, since a much larger clone differs from it by one base. The chain couples TRBV25-1 to TRBJ1-1; D might be TRBD1 (5 bases). Germline V lookup: CDR1 MGHDK, CDR2 SYGVNS. The CDR3 is 11 amino acids. CDR3 residues: CASRRGTDAFF. In nucleotides, the CDR3 is TGTGCCAGCCGAAGGGGCACTGATGCTTTCTTT.

This clonotype was counted only a few times. The DNA of the CDR3 is TGTGCCAGCAGCTCCGCCGGGTCTAATTCACCCCTCCACTTT. It yields the protein CASSSAGSNSPLHF. The rearrangement joins TRBV7-2 to TRBJ1-6; D is unresolved. Trimming pared 4 bases from V and 6 bases from J, leaving 10 bases between. The CDR3 totals 14 residues. Germline V lookup: CDR1 SGHTA, CDR2 FQGNSA.

This clonotype showed up just a few times. The V and J genes are TRBV5-5 and TRBJ2-2, with D tentatively TRBD2 (6 bases). Germline V gives CDR1 SGHKS, CDR2 YYEKEE (reference sequence). The CDR3 length is 15 residues. Trimming removed 4 bases from V and 2 bases from J, with 12 bases in between. This CDR3 is CASSRGTSNTGELFF. The DNA of the CDR3 is TGTGCCAGCAGCCGCGGGACCTCAAACACCGGGGAGCTGTTTTTT.

This clonotype occurred many times. The chain joins TRBV20-1 to TRBJ2-3, with 7 bases lining up with TRBD2. CDR1 and CDR2 (germline): DFQATT, SNEGSKA (reference sequence). The V gene end was trimmed by 5 bases and the J gene end by 2 bases; junction bases not matched to a gene: 7. This CDR3 is built from 14 residues. CDR3 loop: CSAGTGLHTDTQYF. The CDR3 DNA follows: TGCAGTGCTGGTACGGGACTACACACAGATACGCAGTATTTT.

In its sample, this clonotype was seen a few times. The chain employs TRBV7-6 and TRBJ2-7, with 7 nucleotides matching TRBD2. The trim removed 5 bases at V and 0 bases at J, leaving 4 bases unmatched. The CDR3 length is 14 residues. From germline, CDR1 is SGHVS and CDR2 FNYEAQ. The CDR3: CASSPRGSSYEQYF. In nucleotides, the CDR3 is TGTGCCAGCAGCCCCCGCGGGAGCTCCTACGAGCAGTACTTC.

Note on this clonotype: One end of the junction is discordant with germline, which a read error may explain. The J gene is TRBJ2-1, the V gene TRBV11-2; D is unclear. CDR1 SGHAT and CDR2 FQNNGV come from the germline V gene. This CDR3 has 12 amino acids. The CDR3 sequence: CARSLEVGEQFF. For the CDR3, the DNA is TGTGCCCGCAGCTTAGAGGTTGGTGAGCAGTTCTTC.

The V and J genes are TRBV10-3 and TRBJ2-5; TRBD2 matches at 13 bases. The J segment lost 5 bases and the V segment lost 2 bases, leaving 8 bases of the junction unmatched. The CDR3 has 17 amino acids. Germline V gene lookup returns CDR1 ENHRY and CDR2 SYGVKD. CDR3 nucleotides: TGTGCCATCAGTGAGCGTAGACTAGCGGGGGGTCAGGAGACCCAGTACTTC. Translation: CAISERRLAGGQETQYF.

The gene calls are TRBV7-2 and TRBJ2-5; possible D gene TRBD2, 5 bases. Germline CDR1 is SGHTA and CDR2 is FQGNSA. Between the trimmed V and J ends, which lost 5 bases and 2 bases, there was a span of 12 bases. The CDR3 covers 14 residues. The CDR3 nucleotides read TGTGCCAGCAGCACACCTCTAGCACAAGAGACCCAGTACTTC. Translation gives CASSTPLAQETQYF.

The chain uses TRBV28 and TRBJ2-7; 12 nucleotides agree with TRBD2. Germline trimming cut 3 bases from V and 7 bases from J; bases unmatched to any gene: 10. The V gene's germline CDR1 is MDHEN and CDR2 SYDVKM. This CDR3 is 16 amino acids long. The CDR3 sequence is CASSFPRTSGDREQYF. CDR3 bases: TGTGCCAGCAGTTTCCCCCGGACTAGCGGGGACAGGGAGCAGTACTTC.